The 27 T cell receptor beta chains listed next were all sequenced from one sample in a study of cytotoxic CD8 clonotypes in ibrutinib-treated CLL. Here immunoSEQ multiplex PCR was the method, and the copy in TCRdb shows in-frame clones only, minus some. The repertoire includes about 72,000 clones, more than 60% of them detected once, and around 5.8% sits in the top ten. The material was PBMCs, obtained after 12 months of ibrutinib treatment. The source is a human donor with chronic lymphocytic leukemia.

This chain uses TRBV19 with TRBJ1-6, with 7 bases matching TRBD1. CDR1 and CDR2 from the germline V gene are LNHDA and SQIVND (reference sequence). This CDR3 spans 14 amino acids. V gave up 7 bases and J gave up 9 bases; unmatched junction bases: 9. The CDR3 nucleotides read TGTGCCAGTACCCTGGACAGGTGGAGTTCACCCCTCCACTTT. Translating it yields CASTLDRWSSPLHF. Complete variable domain (other parts from reference TRBV19 and TRBJ1-6): DGGITQSPKYLFRKEGQNVTLSCEQNLNHDAMYWYRQDPGQGLRLIYYSQIVNDFQKGDIAEGYSVSREKKESFPLTVTSAQKNPTAFYLCASTLDRWSSPLHFGNGTRLTVT.

The chain couples TRBV6-5 to TRBJ1-2, with D perhaps TRBD1 (5 bases). With 6 bases removed from V and 7 bases from J, the gap between germline ends came to 12 bases. CDR1 MNHEY and CDR2 SVGAGI come from the germline V gene. The CDR3 extends over 12 amino acids. The CDR3: CASRRGSGGYTF. CDR3 DNA: TGTGCCAGCAGGAGGGGAAGTGGTGGCTACACCTTC.

This chain uses TRBV30 with TRBJ2-3, with 7 bases that match TRBD2. Germline V gene lookup returns CDR1 GTSNPN and CDR2 SVGIG (reference sequence). V lost 0 bases and J lost 1; bases outside the gene matches: 4. This CDR3 is 15 amino acids long. DNA for the CDR3: TGTGCCTGGAGTGTCCTAGCGGCGCGCACAGATACGCAGTATTTT. Translated, it gives CAWSVLAARTDTQYF. Filled out from reference TRBV30 and TRBJ2-3, the complete variable domain reads SQTIHQWPATLVQPVGSPLSLECTVEGTSNPNLYWYRQAAGRGLQLLFYSVGIGQISSEVPQNLSASRPQDRQFILSSKKLLLSDSGFYLCAWSVLAARTDTQYFGPGTRLTVL.

V usage is TRBV7-2 and J usage is TRBJ2-3; D call uncertain. Deletions cut 3 bases from V and 5 bases from J, with 3 bases between. The CDR3 has 11 residues. Germline V gene sequence: CDR1 SGHTA, CDR2 FQGNSA. Written as DNA, the CDR3 is TGTGCCAGCAGCTTCCTAGATACGCAGTATTTT. Amino acid sequence: CASSFLDTQYF.

This clone was seen once. This chain connects TRBV19 to TRBJ2-2; TRBD1 matches 8 bases. Germline V gene data show CDR1 as LNHDA and CDR2 as SQIVND (reference sequence). V lost 11 bases to trimming and J lost 2 bases; unmatched junction nucleotides: 4. This CDR3 region has 13 residues. The CDR3 here is CAGGQANTGELFF. CDR3 sequence (DNA): TGTGCCGGGGGACAGGCCAACACCGGGGAGCTGTTTTTT.

This chain links TRBV7-2 with TRBJ1-1; D ambiguous. CDR3 length: 14 residues. Trimming removed 3 bases from V and 5 bases from J, with 13 bases in between. CDR1 is SGHTA and CDR2 is FQGNSA in the germline V gene. For the CDR3, the DNA is TGTGCCAGCAGCTTGTTCTCCTCGAAGACTGAAGCTTTCTTT. Its protein is CASSLFSSKTEAFF.

The chain has TRBV30 and TRBJ1-2, with TRBD1 as a possible D gene (5 bases). Germline V gene lookup returns CDR1 GTSNPN and CDR2 SVGIG (reference sequence). The CDR3 is made up of 15 amino acids. V dropped 0 bases and J dropped 4 bases, with 15 bases sitting between them. CDR3 loop: CAWSVEGQRVYGYTF. The CDR3 DNA is TGTGCCTGGAGTGTAGAGGGGCAGCGGGTCTATGGCTACACCTTC.

V is TRBV5-1 and J is TRBJ1-3; D may be TRBD1 (5 bases). V gave up 4 bases and J gave up 3 bases, with 11 bases separating them. Germline V gene data show CDR1 as SGHRS and CDR2 as YFSETQ. The CDR3 extends over 14 amino acids. The CDR3 region has the DNA TGCGCCAGCAGCCCTGGGGGGTATGGAAACACCATATATTTT. Protein product: CASSPGGYGNTIYF.

The chain joins TRBV19 to TRBJ2-7; D is possibly TRBD1 or TRBD2 (5 bases each). Trimming shortened V by 5 bases and J by 5 bases, and 13 bases separated the two germline ends. Germline V CDR1 and CDR2: LNHDA, SQIVND (reference sequence). The CDR3 covers 13 residues. In DNA, the CDR3 is TGTGCCAGTAGTGTCCCGGGGCGTGACGAGCAGTACTTC. Translating gives CASSVPGRDEQYF.

The chain uses TRBV6-4 and TRBJ2-1, with a weak D call TRBD1 (6 bases). CDR1 and CDR2 (germline): MRHNA, SNTAGT. This CDR3 spans 13 amino acids. V shed 6 bases and J shed 2 bases, with 8 bases lying between them. This chain's CDR3 is CASRQGPYNEQFF. The CDR3 DNA is TGTGCCAGCAGACAGGGCCCCTACAATGAGCAGTTCTTC.

J is TRBJ1-5 and V is TRBV19, with a weak D call TRBD1 (5 bases). Looked up from germline, CDR1 is LNHDA and CDR2 is SQIVND (reference sequence). The CDR3 runs to 14 residues. The V end lost 5 bases, the J end lost 6 bases, and 14 bases lay between the germline ends. For the CDR3, the DNA is TGTGCCAGTAGTCCCTCGGGGGGACTTCAGCCCCAGCATTTT. It encodes CASSPSGGLQPQHF.

V gene TRBV9 combines with J gene TRBJ1-2; TRBD1 matches at 8 bases. Germline values: CDR1 SGDLS, CDR2 YYNGEE. This CDR3 has 16 residues. V was clipped by 3 bases and J by 3 bases; unmatched bases: 10. The CDR3: CASSERGDRSYYGYTF. CDR3 DNA: TGTGCCAGCAGCGAGAGAGGGGACAGGAGTTACTATGGCTACACCTTC. Full variable domain (missing parts from reference TRBV9 and TRBJ1-2): DSGVTQTPKHLITATGQRVTLRCSPRSGDLSVYWYQQSLDQGLQFLIQYYNGEERAKGNILERFSAQQFPDLHSELNLSSLELGDSALYFCASSERGDRSYYGYTFGSGTRLTVV.

The rearrangement joins TRBV29-1 to TRBJ2-5, with TRBD2 as a possible D gene (7 bases). Germline V gene sequence: CDR1 SQVTM, CDR2 ANQGSEA. CDR3 size: 13 residues. V was trimmed by 6 bases and J by 1 base, leaving 12 bases between them. In DNA form, the CDR3 reads TGCAGCGTGCGGGGGACATCCCAAGAGACCCAGTACTTC. It specifies CSVRGTSQETQYF.

V is TRBV6-5 and J is TRBJ2-7, with TRBD2 matching 7 bases. The CDR3 is made up of 16 amino acids. Germline V gene lookup returns CDR1 MNHEY and CDR2 SVGAGI. Trimming removed 4 bases from V and 0 bases from J; junction bases left unmatched: 9. The CDR3 DNA sequence: TGTGCCAGCAGTTCAAGGCGGGGGATTCCCTCCTACGAGCAGTACTTC. This sequence encodes CASSSRRGIPSYEQYF.

Points on this clone: Other DNA sequences in the sample encode the same CDR3. The CDR3 coding sequence is TGTGCCAGCAGCCAAGGGGGAGGGCCCGCCGAGGGCTATGGCTACACCTTC. It yields the protein CASSQGGGPAEGYGYTF. The chain combines TRBV4-2 with TRBJ1-2; D gene uncertain. This CDR3 is built from 17 residues. Trimming took off 1 base at V and 4 bases at J, with 19 bases between the two ends. CDR1 LGHNA and CDR2 YNFKEQ come from the germline V gene.

A few counts support this clone. The DNA of the CDR3 is TGTGCCAGCAGCTTGGTGGGCTCGGAACAGCCCCAGCATTTT. Its protein product is CASSLVGSEQPQHF. The chain carries TRBV5-5 and TRBJ1-5; D remains ambiguous. The CDR3 extends over 14 amino acids. CDR1 and CDR2 from the germline V gene are SGHKS and YYEKEE (reference sequence). Trimming shortened V by 0 bases and J by 7 bases, and 11 bases separated the two germline ends.

This chain uses TRBV5-4 with TRBJ1-1; 8 bases map to TRBD1. From germline, CDR1 is SGHNT and CDR2 YYREEE (reference sequence). V lost 2 bases and J lost 4; bases outside the gene matches: 4. CDR3 size: 14 residues. CDR3 bases: TGTGCCAGCAGCTTCGACAGGGGCGGCACTGAAGCTTTCTTT. Translated, it gives CASSFDRGGTEAFF.

This chain links TRBV23-1 with TRBJ1-4; D might be TRBD1 (5 bases). TRBV23-1 is an ORF, with its function uncertain. Trimming removed 0 bases at V and 5 bases at J, with 19 bases between. This CDR3 is 18 amino acids long. The CDR3 sequence: CASSQSSIGAAGNEKLFF. In DNA form, the CDR3 reads TGCGCCAGCAGTCAATCGAGTATAGGGGCGGCAGGGAATGAAAAACTGTTTTTT.

The chain combines TRBV27 with TRBJ1-6; D is undetermined. V dropped 0 bases and J dropped 7 bases, with 7 bases sitting between them. Germline CDR1 and CDR2: MNHEY and SMNVEV (reference sequence). The CDR3 covers 14 residues. The CDR3 sequence: CASSLSPGNSPLHF. The DNA for the CDR3 is TGTGCCAGCAGTTTATCCCCAGGAAATTCACCCCTCCACTTT.

The V and J genes are TRBV5-4 and TRBJ1-2; TRBD1 agrees at 9 bases. The V gene end was trimmed by 3 bases and the J gene end by 2 bases; junction bases not matched to a gene: 8. Looked up from germline, CDR1 is SGHNT and CDR2 is YYREEE (reference sequence). This CDR3 has 16 amino acids. CDR3 sequence reads: CASSSRTGATNYGYTF. CDR3 in DNA: TGTGCCAGCAGCTCTCGGACAGGGGCGACCAACTATGGCTACACCTTC.

The V call is TRBV2, the J call TRBJ2-3; no definite D call. Trimming took off 0 bases at V and 4 bases at J, with 11 bases between the two ends. CDR1 is SNHLY and CDR2 is FYNNEI in the germline V gene. The CDR3 contains 15 residues. CDR3 residues: CASSEARPPADTQYF. In DNA form, the CDR3 reads TGTGCCAGCAGTGAAGCGCGGCCTCCAGCAGATACGCAGTATTTT. The whole variable domain, remainder taken from reference TRBV2 and TRBJ2-3, is EPEVTQTPSHQVTQMGQEVILRCVPISNHLYFYWYRQILGQKVEFLVSFYNNEISEKSEIFDDQFSVERPDGSNFTLKIRSTKLEDSAMYFCASSEARPPADTQYFGPGTRLTVL.

The chain uses TRBV5-6 and TRBJ2-5; the D gene is possibly TRBD1 (5 bases). The CDR3 is 13 amino acids. Germline V lookup: CDR1 SGHDT, CDR2 YYEEEE. V dropped 4 bases and J dropped 4 bases, with 11 bases sitting between them. The CDR3 DNA is TGTGCCAGCAGCCAAGACAGCCGAGAGACCCAGTACTTC. Its translation is CASSQDSRETQYF.

This chain uses TRBV15 with TRBJ1-1; D is ambiguous. Per the germline V gene, CDR1 is LNHNV and CDR2 is YYDKDF (reference sequence). V gave up 0 bases and J gave up 4 bases, with 15 bases separating them. The CDR3 consists of 16 residues. The CDR3 DNA sequence: TGTGCCACCAGCAGAGAGGTAAATTCTGTCGGCACTGAAGCTTTCTTT. Its translation is CATSREVNSVGTEAFF.

The chain recombines TRBV7-2 with TRBJ2-6; 7 bases fit TRBD1. CDR1 and CDR2 (germline): SGHTA, FQGNSA. V shed 1 base and J 2 bases; nucleotides not matched to a gene: 2. The CDR3 totals 16 residues. CDR3 loop: CASSLVQGAGANVLTF. In DNA, the CDR3 is TGTGCCAGCAGCTTAGTGCAGGGGGCTGGGGCCAACGTCCTGACTTTC.

The chain uses TRBV6-1 and TRBJ1-3; D is uncertain. CDR1 is MNHNS and CDR2 is SASEGT in the germline V gene. The V gene lost 10 bases and the J gene lost 1 base, with 8 bases spanning the gap. This CDR3 comprises 12 residues. CDR3: CATTVSGNTIYF. The DNA of the CDR3 is TGTGCCACCACGGTATCTGGAAACACCATATATTTT.

This clone was observed a few times. This chain connects TRBV19 to TRBJ2-3; D gene ambiguous. The CDR3 is 13 residues long. Germline V gene data show CDR1 as LNHDA and CDR2 as SQIVND (reference sequence). The V end was cut by 6 bases, the J end by 6 bases, with 13 bases between. CDR3 amino acids: CASSPLSADTQYF. The CDR3 nucleotides are TGTGCCAGTAGCCCTCTGAGCGCGGATACGCAGTATTTT. Drawing the rest from reference TRBV19 and TRBJ2-3, the complete variable domain is DGGITQSPKYLFRKEGQNVTLSCEQNLNHDAMYWYRQDPGQGLRLIYYSQIVNDFQKGDIAEGYSVSREKKESFPLTVTSAQKNPTAFYLCASSPLSADTQYFGPGTRLTVL.

The chain recombines TRBV9 with TRBJ1-4, with D possibly TRBD1 on 6 matching bases. The germline gives CDR1 SGDLS, CDR2 YYNGEE. V was trimmed by 3 bases and J by 8 bases, leaving 20 bases between them. This CDR3 spans 16 amino acids. The CDR3 reads CASSAGPGGMGEKLFF. The CDR3 bases are TGTGCCAGCAGCGCCGGCCCTGGGGGCATGGGGGAAAAACTGTTTTTT.